This TCR beta chain appears in the sequencing data of a study of T-cell memory formation after mild COVID-19. General study findings and limits: The finding that pre-infection memory included some responding clones suggested that cross-reactive memory joined. Clones shrinking from day 15 to 85 showed even CD4/CD8 mixes; later expanders tilted CD4+.

In the case of this clonotype: Its antigen is as yet unknown.

The CDR3 is made up of 17 amino acids. CDR1 SNHLY and CDR2 FYNNEI come from the germline V gene. The ends were cut back, 0 bases at V and 0 bases at J, with 9 bases in the middle. From 5'RACE with constant-segment primers came TCR alpha and TCR beta cDNA libraries that carried sample barcodes and UMIs. MiXCR, run by TCRdb on the 5' RACE reads, gives a single entry per CDR3 protein. The repertoire includes 530,000 or so distinct CDR3 sequences, 15% to 20% of them detected once, and roughly 8.2% sits in the top ten. The specimen was PBMCs or a T cell subset sorted from them (not recorded which). This TCR came from an adult woman who had mild COVID-19 (a few samples of this study predate the infection). Cell type and time point are not known. The chain recombines TRBV2 with TRBJ2-6; D may be TRBD2 (5 bases). The DNA for the CDR3 is TGTGCCAGCAGTGAAGCGGGTGGGAGCTCTGGGGCCAACGTCCTGACTTTC. Protein product: CASSEAGGSSGANVLTF.